Listed below are T cell receptor beta chains from one sample, sequenced in a study of T cell responses to AZD1222 COVID-19 vaccine. Clones were read by immunoSEQ multiplex PCR, and TCRdb kept only the in-frame ones, dropping some. The sample records about 120,000 clones, about 88% being singletons. The sequencing used peripheral blood, collected on day 0 of AZD1222 vaccination. These receptor sequences come from an adult in good health. Both conserved end residues are part of each CDR3. D genes are given only for firm matches. Some rows have no size entry. The others give once, few or many, or a class for an expanded clone.

clone_size: -
d_call: TRBD2
v_call: TRBV5-1
j_call: TRBJ2-3
cdr3_aa: CASSPNSGRGTDTQYF
cdr3_nt: TGCGCCAGCAGCCCTAATAGCGGGAGGGGCACAGATACGCAGTATTTT

clone_size: -
d_call: -
v_call: TRBV18
j_call: TRBJ2-6
cdr3_aa: CASSQKRGSGANVLTF
cdr3_nt: TGTGCCAGCTCACAGAAGAGAGGCTCTGGGGCCAACGTCCTGACTTTC

clone_size: few
d_call: TRBD2
v_call: TRBV28
j_call: TRBJ2-7
cdr3_aa: CASTGGYEQYF
cdr3_nt: TGTGCCAGTACGGGGGGCTACGAGCAGTACTTC

clone_size: -
d_call: -
v_call: TRBV19
j_call: TRBJ2-7
cdr3_aa: CASSMGFSYEQYF
cdr3_nt: TGTGCCAGTAGTATGGGTTTCTCCTACGAGCAGTACTTC

clone_size: -
d_call: TRBD2
v_call: TRBV27
j_call: TRBJ2-3
cdr3_aa: CASSRLAGLTDTQYF
cdr3_nt: TGTGCCAGCAGCAGACTAGCGGGACTCACAGATACGCAGTATTTT

clone_size: -
d_call: -
v_call: TRBV10-1
j_call: TRBJ2-7
cdr3_aa: CASSEFGPNAEQYF
cdr3_nt: TGCGCCAGCAGTGAATTCGGGCCCAACGCCGAGCAGTACTTC

clone_size: -
d_call: TRBD1
v_call: TRBV28
j_call: TRBJ1-3
cdr3_aa: CASRDRVYSGNTIYF
cdr3_nt: TGTGCCAGCAGGGACAGGGTCTACTCTGGAAACACCATATATTTT

clone_size: -
d_call: TRBD1
v_call: TRBV7-9
j_call: TRBJ1-5
cdr3_aa: CASSSMDRNQPQHF
cdr3_nt: TGTGCCAGCAGCTCCATGGACAGGAATCAGCCCCAGCATTTT

clone_size: once
d_call: -
v_call: TRBV25-1
j_call: TRBJ2-7
cdr3_aa: CASSRGFLDEQYF
cdr3_nt: TGTGCCAGCAGCAGGGGATTTCTGGACGAGCAGTACTTC

clone_size: -
d_call: TRBD1
v_call: TRBV6-2/TRBV6-3
j_call: TRBJ2-3
cdr3_aa: CASSYGQGKMWDTDTQYF
cdr3_nt: TGTGCCAGCAGTTATGGACAGGGAAAGATGTGGGACACAGATACGCAGTATTTT

clone_size: -
d_call: -
v_call: TRBV5-1
j_call: TRBJ2-7
cdr3_aa: CASSLAGVGHGTYEQYF
cdr3_nt: TGCGCCAGCAGCTTGGCCGGAGTGGGTCATGGAACCTACGAGCAGTACTTC

clone_size: once
d_call: -
v_call: TRBV28
j_call: TRBJ2-1
cdr3_aa: CASPPHGESSYNEQFF
cdr3_nt: TGTGCCAGCCCCCCGCACGGGGAGAGCTCCTACAATGAGCAGTTCTTC

clone_size: -
d_call: TRBD1
v_call: TRBV30
j_call: TRBJ2-7
cdr3_aa: CAWSPGTGGNYEQYF
cdr3_nt: TGTGCCTGGAGTCCGGGGACAGGGGGAAACTACGAGCAGTACTTC

clone_size: few
d_call: -
v_call: TRBV28
j_call: TRBJ2-7
cdr3_aa: CASTDLYEQYF
cdr3_nt: TGTGCCAGCACCGATTTGTACGAGCAGTACTTC

clone_size: -
d_call: TRBD1
v_call: TRBV4-2
j_call: TRBJ1-1
cdr3_aa: CASSQDPGQAPGGAFF
cdr3_nt: TGTGCCAGCAGCCAAGACCCCGGACAGGCCCCGGGTGGAGCTTTCTTT

clone_size: once
d_call: TRBD2
v_call: TRBV7-9
j_call: TRBJ2-7
cdr3_aa: CASGLSGRDHEQYF
cdr3_nt: TGTGCCAGCGGACTTAGCGGGAGGGACCACGAGCAGTACTTC

clone_size: -
d_call: TRBD1
v_call: TRBV10-3
j_call: TRBJ2-3
cdr3_aa: CAISEYRGQADTQYF
cdr3_nt: TGTGCCATCAGTGAGTACAGGGGGCAGGCAGATACGCAGTATTTT

clone_size: -
d_call: -
v_call: TRBV28
j_call: TRBJ1-1
cdr3_aa: CASSSPARPGTEAFF
cdr3_nt: TGTGCCAGCAGTTCCCCGGCCCGGCCGGGCACTGAAGCTTTCTTT

clone_size: -
d_call: TRBD1
v_call: TRBV11-3
j_call: TRBJ2-5
cdr3_aa: CASSPRTGPETQYF
cdr3_nt: TGTGCCAGCAGTCCCCGGACAGGCCCAGAGACCCAGTACTTC

clone_size: -
d_call: TRBD1
v_call: TRBV7-2
j_call: TRBJ1-1
cdr3_aa: CASSLRAPDRGRTEAFF
cdr3_nt: TGTGCCAGCAGCTTAAGAGCCCCAGACAGGGGGCGGACTGAAGCTTTCTTT

clone_size: -
d_call: TRBD2
v_call: TRBV14
j_call: TRBJ2-7
cdr3_aa: CASSQRLAWGYEQYF
cdr3_nt: TGTGCCAGCAGCCAGCGACTAGCGTGGGGCTACGAGCAGTACTTC

clone_size: -
d_call: TRBD2
v_call: TRBV7-2
j_call: TRBJ2-1
cdr3_aa: CASSLDSGGTRQFF
cdr3_nt: TGTGCCAGCAGCTTAGACAGCGGGGGGACGCGGCAGTTCTTC

clone_size: -
d_call: TRBD1
v_call: TRBV7-9
j_call: TRBJ1-2
cdr3_aa: CASSLGGTGGPYGYTF
cdr3_nt: TGTGCCAGCAGCTTAGGGGGGACAGGGGGTCCCTATGGCTACACCTTC

clone_size: -
d_call: TRBD1
v_call: TRBV3-1/TRBV3-2
j_call: TRBJ1-1
cdr3_aa: CASSQGQGQNTEAFF
cdr3_nt: TGTGCCAGCAGCCAGGGACAGGGTCAGAACACTGAAGCTTTCTTT

clone_size: -
d_call: -
v_call: TRBV30
j_call: TRBJ2-3
cdr3_aa: CAWRGGWGDTDTQYF
cdr3_nt: TGTGCCTGGAGAGGGGGCTGGGGGGACACAGATACGCAGTATTTT

clone_size: -
d_call: TRBD1
v_call: TRBV20-1
j_call: TRBJ2-1
cdr3_aa: CSASPGQTTYNEQFF
cdr3_nt: TGCAGTGCTAGTCCGGGACAGACTACCTACAATGAGCAGTTCTTC

clone_size: -
d_call: -
v_call: TRBV29-1
j_call: TRBJ1-5
cdr3_aa: CSVVGHDSNQPQHF
cdr3_nt: TGCAGCGTTGTAGGACATGATAGCAATCAGCCCCAGCATTTT

clone_size: -
d_call: TRBD1
v_call: TRBV6-1
j_call: TRBJ2-1
cdr3_aa: CAASRDSYNEQFF
cdr3_nt: TGTGCCGCGTCCCGGGACAGTTACAATGAGCAGTTCTTC

clone_size: -
d_call: TRBD2
v_call: TRBV5-1
j_call: TRBJ2-1
cdr3_aa: CASKLAGEGREQFF
cdr3_nt: TGCGCCAGCAAACTAGCGGGAGAGGGGCGCGAGCAGTTCTTC

clone_size: -
d_call: -
v_call: TRBV28
j_call: TRBJ1-1
cdr3_aa: CASRPPGANTEAFF
cdr3_nt: TGTGCCAGCAGACCTCCGGGGGCGAACACTGAAGCTTTCTTT

clone_size: few
d_call: -
v_call: TRBV6-5
j_call: TRBJ1-5
cdr3_aa: CASRQSNQPQHF
cdr3_nt: TGTGCCTCCCGCCAAAGCAATCAGCCCCAGCATTTT

clone_size: -
d_call: -
v_call: TRBV21-1
j_call: TRBJ2-5
cdr3_aa: CASSKALGQGAGETQYF
cdr3_nt: TGTGCCAGCAGCAAAGCGCTAGGACAGGGGGCTGGAGAGACCCAGTACTTC

clone_size: -
d_call: -
v_call: TRBV6-5
j_call: TRBJ2-7
cdr3_aa: CASSSGSYMYF
cdr3_nt: TGTGCCAGCAGTTCGGGGTCCTACATGTACTTC

clone_size: -
d_call: -
v_call: TRBV5-6
j_call: TRBJ1-1
cdr3_aa: CASYQVLQGRTEAFF
cdr3_nt: TGTGCCAGCTATCAGGTTCTCCAGGGTCGGACTGAAGCTTTCTTT

clone_size: few
d_call: -
v_call: TRBV2
j_call: TRBJ1-3
cdr3_aa: CASSARDTAFSGNTIYF
cdr3_nt: TGTGCCAGCAGTGCCCGGGACACCGCTTTCTCTGGAAACACCATATATTTT

clone_size: -
d_call: -
v_call: TRBV4-1
j_call: TRBJ2-1
cdr3_aa: CASSQGFSGKEQFF
cdr3_nt: TGCGCCAGCAGCCAAGGATTTTCAGGGAAGGAGCAGTTCTTC

clone_size: -
d_call: TRBD2
v_call: TRBV6-4
j_call: TRBJ2-2
cdr3_aa: CASSELPGLNTGELFF
cdr3_nt: TGTGCCAGCAGTGAATTACCGGGACTAAACACCGGGGAGCTGTTTTTT

clone_size: -
d_call: TRBD2
v_call: TRBV28
j_call: TRBJ2-1
cdr3_aa: CASSFRGLAGAYDEQFF
cdr3_nt: TGTGCCAGCAGTTTTCGGGGACTAGCGGGAGCTTACGATGAGCAGTTCTTC

clone_size: -
d_call: -
v_call: TRBV5-4
j_call: TRBJ2-5
cdr3_aa: CASSPPGPEGTQYF
cdr3_nt: TGTGCCAGCAGCCCACCGGGTCCAGAGGGGACCCAGTACTTC

clone_size: -
d_call: -
v_call: TRBV28
j_call: TRBJ1-2
cdr3_aa: CASSETLQSNYGYTF
cdr3_nt: TGTGCCAGTTCCGAGACCCTCCAAAGCAACTATGGCTACACCTTC

clone_size: -
d_call: -
v_call: TRBV6-5
j_call: TRBJ2-1
cdr3_aa: CASSYYGEQFF
cdr3_nt: TGTGCCAGCAGTTACTACGGTGAGCAGTTCTTC